The 15 T cell receptor beta chains in this list originate from one sample, sequenced in a study of blood T cell repertoires in COVID-19. The repertoire was sequenced with immunoSEQ multiplex PCR; TCRdb's copy has only in-frame clones and lacks some. The data hold about 180,000 clones, with roughly 88% observed a single time. Sequenced sample: peripheral blood. These receptors were collected from a woman in her twenties or thirties with acute or convalescent COVID-19.

This rearrangement joins TRBV5-1 to TRBJ2-7; 7 bases map to TRBD2. CDR1 is SGHRS and CDR2 is YFSETQ in the germline V gene. The CDR3 consists of 13 residues. J lost 6 bases, V lost 0 bases, and 3 bases had no gene match. CDR3 sequence reads: CASSLVVAGEQYF. The CDR3 coding sequence is TGCGCCAGCAGCTTGGTAGTAGCGGGCGAGCAGTACTTC. Variable domain in full (rest from reference TRBV5-1 and TRBJ2-7): KAGVTQTPRYLIKTRGQQVTLSCSPISGHRSVSWYQQTPGQGLQFLFEYFSETQRNKGNFPGRFSGRQFSNSRSEMNVSTLELGDSALYLCASSLVVAGEQYFGPGTRLTVT.

This rearrangement joins TRBV28 to TRBJ1-2; D gene uncertain. Germline lookup yields CDR1 MDHEN and CDR2 SYDVKM. The V end was cut by 8 bases, the J end by 7 bases, with 14 bases between. This CDR3 spans 12 amino acids. DNA of the CDR3: TGTGCCAGCTATGGAGGGTTGAGTGGCTACACCTTC. Its translation: CASYGGLSGYTF.

CDR3 in DNA: TGTGCCGCCAGGGGAGACAGATTTTTGAACACTGAAGCTTTCTTT. It encodes CAARGDRFLNTEAFF. The chain is built from TRBV10-3 and TRBJ1-1; D may be TRBD1 (6 bases). The CDR3 is made up of 15 amino acids. Trimming shortened V by 11 bases and J by 0 bases, and 19 bases separated the two germline ends. The V gene's germline CDR1 is ENHRY and CDR2 SYGVKD.

The chain uses TRBV6-5 and TRBJ1-2; 7 bases align to TRBD1. Per the germline V gene, CDR1 is MNHEY and CDR2 is SVGAGI. J was trimmed by 8 bases and V by 6 bases; bases with no gene match: 12. The CDR3 is made up of 14 amino acids. This CDR3 is CASSSTGTVLGYTF. The DNA for the CDR3 is TGTGCCAGCAGCTCCACCGGGACAGTGTTAGGCTACACCTTC.

This chain connects TRBV11-2 to TRBJ2-7; D might be TRBD2 (5 bases). CDR1 and CDR2 from the germline V gene are SGHAT and FQNNGV. The CDR3 consists of 15 residues. Trimming removed 5 bases from V and 2 bases from J, with 16 bases in between. The CDR3 protein is CASSQYLGSPYEQYF. CDR3 coding DNA: TGTGCCAGCAGCCAATACCTAGGGAGCCCCTACGAGCAGTACTTC.

This chain links TRBV6-1 with TRBJ1-5; D perhaps matches TRBD1 (6 bases). The CDR3 is made up of 18 amino acids. The V gene lost 2 bases and the J gene lost 3 bases, with 20 bases spanning the gap. Germline CDR1 is MNHNS and CDR2 is SASEGT. Here the CDR3 DNA reads TGTGCCAGCAGTGAACCAACAGTCAATGCAGGGGCCAATCAGCCCCAGCATTTT. Encoded protein: CASSEPTVNAGANQPQHF.

The gene calls are TRBV2 and TRBJ2-5; 9 nucleotides agree with TRBD1. The CDR3 length is 15 residues. Trimming at V came to 7 bases and at J to 4 bases, leaving 10 bases not matched to a gene. Germline CDR1 and CDR2: SNHLY and FYNNEI. CDR3 region: CASKPGQGGRETQYF. DNA of the CDR3: TGTGCCAGCAAGCCGGGACAGGGAGGGAGAGAGACCCAGTACTTC.

The chain recombines TRBV10-2 with TRBJ2-5, with TRBD2 matching over 13 bases. With 1 base clipped from V and 6 bases from J, the junction kept 5 bases outside the gene matches. Germline CDR1 reads WSHSY; CDR2 reads SAAADI. This CDR3 has 16 amino acids. CDR3 nucleotides: TGCGCCAGCAGTGAGTTCACTAGCGGGAGGGGCAAGACCCAGTACTTC. This sequence encodes CASSEFTSGRGKTQYF.

The genes are TRBV21-1 and TRBJ1-5; the DNA was not compared with TRBD1, the D call given in the table. TRBV21-1 is given as a pseudogene. CDR3 length: 19 amino acids. CDR3 nucleotides: TGTGCCAGCAGCAATCTCCCATCGACAGGGATGTCCGGCAATCAGCCCCAGCATTTT. Encoded protein: CASSNLPSTGMSGNQPQHF.

The chain joins TRBV5-1 to TRBJ2-7; D is unresolved. V lost 0 bases and J lost 6, with 10 bases in between. The CDR3 spans 13 residues. From germline, CDR1 is SGHRS and CDR2 YFSETQ. The CDR3 loop reads CASSLAPRGEQYF. The CDR3 nucleotides are TGCGCCAGCAGCTTGGCCCCTCGAGGCGAGCAGTACTTC.

V is TRBV11-2 and J is TRBJ2-5; no firm D call. CDR3 length: 13 amino acids. The V gene lost 2 bases and the J gene lost 3 bases, with 7 bases spanning the gap. The germline V gene encodes CDR1 SGHAT and CDR2 FQNNGV. CDR3 loop: CASSLPPKETQYF. The CDR3 coding sequence is TGTGCCAGCAGCTTACCCCCCAAAGAGACCCAGTACTTC.

The chain is built from TRBV19 and TRBJ2-3; the match to TRBD1 covers 8 bases. Germline loops: CDR1 LNHDA, CDR2 SQIVND (reference sequence). The CDR3 consists of 14 residues. V lost 3 bases, J lost 3 bases, and 2 bases stayed unmatched. CDR3 residues: CASSMGQATDTQYF. The CDR3 DNA sequence: TGTGCCAGTAGTATGGGACAGGCTACAGATACGCAGTATTTT.

The rearrangement joins TRBV30 to TRBJ2-3; perhaps TRBD2 as D (6 bases). CDR3 length: 14 amino acids. Per the germline V gene, CDR1 is GTSNPN and CDR2 is SVGIG (reference sequence). V lost 2 bases and J 3 bases, leaving 12 bases between the germline ends. CDR3: CAWSNGLRTDTQYF. The CDR3 nucleotides are TGTGCCTGGAGTAACGGACTAAGGACAGATACGCAGTATTTT. The whole variable domain, filled in from reference TRBV30 and TRBJ2-3, reads SQTIHQWPATLVQPVGSPLSLECTVEGTSNPNLYWYRQAAGRGLQLLFYSVGIGQISSEVPQNLSASRPQDRQFILSSKKLLLSDSGFYLCAWSNGLRTDTQYFGPGTRLTVL.

The chain is built from TRBV5-1 and TRBJ2-1; 7 bases align to TRBD2. CDR3 length equals 14 residues. The V gene end was trimmed by 0 bases and the J gene end by 6 bases; junction bases not matched to a gene: 3. Per germline, CDR1 SGHRS and CDR2 YFSETQ. CDR3 sequence (DNA): TGCGCCAGCAGCTTGGGGACTAGTTCCAATGAGCAGTTCTTC. It specifies CASSLGTSSNEQFF.

The chain combines TRBV11-3 with TRBJ2-3; 9 bases map to TRBD1. Losses at the gene ends were 5 bases for V and 4 bases for J; bases not matched to a gene: 4. CDR1 and CDR2 (germline): SGHNT, YENEEA. This CDR3 is built from 14 residues. CDR3 DNA: TGTGCCAGCAGCAGGGACAGGGTGTCAGATACGCAGTATTTT. It specifies CASSRDRVSDTQYF.